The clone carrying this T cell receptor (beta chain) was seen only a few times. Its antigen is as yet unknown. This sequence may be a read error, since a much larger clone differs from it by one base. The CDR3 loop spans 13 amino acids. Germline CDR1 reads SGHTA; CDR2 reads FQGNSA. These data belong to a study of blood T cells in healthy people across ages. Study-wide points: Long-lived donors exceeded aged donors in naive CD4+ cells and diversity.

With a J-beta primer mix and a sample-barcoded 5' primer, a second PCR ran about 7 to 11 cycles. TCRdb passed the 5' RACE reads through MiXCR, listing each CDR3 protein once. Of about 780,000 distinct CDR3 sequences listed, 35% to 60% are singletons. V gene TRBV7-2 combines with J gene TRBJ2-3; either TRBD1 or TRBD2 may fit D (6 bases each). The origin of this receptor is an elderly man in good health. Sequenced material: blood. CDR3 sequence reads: CACSLSGGHTQYF. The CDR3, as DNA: TGTGCCTGCAGCTTATCTGGGGGGCATACGCAGTATTTT.